This paragraph covers one T cell receptor beta chain sequence. As yet, its antigen is unknown. The data belong to a study of OX40 agonist ivuxolimab in advanced cancers. Overall study: Aged roughly 23 to 79 with a mean of around 60 years, they were more than 80% male. Regarding the study as a whole: There was clonal expansion of CD4+ and CD8+ blood T cells by week 6 at 0.1 to 3.0 mg/kg.

Produced via immunoSEQ multiplex PCR; TCRdb's table is partial and in-frame only. The data show about 110,000 clones, around 90% seen once. The CDR3 spans 18 residues. Germline V gene sequence: CDR1 SEHNR, CDR2 FQNEAQ (reference sequence). V shed 5 bases and J 0 bases; nucleotides not matched to a gene: 8. The chain recombines TRBV7-9 with TRBJ2-3; 13 positions agree with TRBD2. Sample: CD4+ or CD8+ T cells sorted from blood, taken in a trial of the OX40 agonist ivuxolimab. The source of this sequence is an adult with an advanced solid tumor such as melanoma, head and neck, liver or kidney cancer. CDR3 sequence (DNA): TGTGCCAGCAGCCCGGGACTAGCGGGGACGTTCAGCACAGATACGCAGTATTTT. Residues: CASSPGLAGTFSTDTQYF.